This paragraph covers one T cell receptor (beta chain) sequence. Its antigen is not known. These data come from a study of T cell responses to AZD1222 COVID-19 vaccine. Study results and limitations: Recipients of AZD1222 seropositive at baseline numbered only five or six.

The length of the CDR3 is 13 residues. CDR1 is GTSNPN and CDR2 is SVGIG in the germline V gene (reference sequence). The V gene lost 2 bases and the J gene lost 1 base, with 6 bases spanning the gap. Some clones are missing from TCRdb's copy, which holds only in-frame ones; the method was immunoSEQ multiplex PCR. Of about 93,000 clones listed, 80% to 90% are singletons. The material was peripheral blood, obtained on day 0 of AZD1222 vaccination. This chain joins TRBV30 and TRBJ1-5; D not certain. This TCR was sampled from an adult in good health. CDR3 coding DNA: TGTGCCTGGAGTCTGATGAGCAATCAGCCCCAGCATTTT. Translated, it gives CAWSLMSNQPQHF.